These 26 T cell receptor beta chains share one sample of origin, sequenced in a study of human T cells and chemical hapten exposure. The time point denotes: patch test 1, 2 weeks after DPC sensitization. The treatment was: therapeutic diphenylcyclopropenone sensitization with weekly scalp DPC. Each CDR3 protein gets one entry after TCRdb re-called the RACE reads with MiXCR. Among 70,000 to 100,000 distinct CDR3 sequences listed, around 7.8% were seen once. The input for sequencing was whole blood, taken in connection with sensitization to the hapten diphenylcyclopropenone (DPC). The receptors originated from a woman in her twenties or thirties with alopecia areata. Some clones in this sample may be carry-over from other donors' samples.

This clonotype occurred many times. The V and J genes are TRBV12-3 or TRBV12-4 and TRBJ1-5, with 10 bases that match TRBD1. V was pared by 6 bases and J by 4 bases, with 9 bases of the junction left unmatched. The CDR3 is 16 residues long. The CDR3 nucleotides read TGTGCCAGCAGCCCTACCCCGGGACAGGGGAATCAGCCCCAGCATTTT. Translation: CASSPTPGQGNQPQHF.

The rearrangement links TRBV27 to TRBJ1-1; no firm D call. The CDR3 is made up of 12 amino acids. The ends were cut back, 6 bases at V and 5 bases at J, with 10 bases in the middle. Germline V CDR1 and CDR2: MNHEY, SMNVEV (reference sequence). The CDR3 bases are TGTGCCAGCAGGGAGGCGGGGACTGAAGCTTTCTTT. This sequence encodes CASREAGTEAFF.

As concerns this clonotype: This may be a read error, as it is one base from a much larger clone. The rearrangement links TRBV29-1 to TRBJ1-1; 9 positions match TRBD1. J lost 3 bases, V lost 8 bases, and 4 bases had no gene match. The V gene's germline CDR1 is SQVTM and CDR2 ANQGSEA. CDR3 length: 12 residues. The CDR3: CSTRTGDTEAFF. In nucleotides, the CDR3 is TGCAGCACAAGGACAGGGGACACTGAAGCTTTCTTT.

The V and J genes are TRBV30 and TRBJ2-7, with D maybe TRBD1 (5 bases). CDR1 and CDR2 (germline): GTSNPN, SVGIG (reference sequence). The CDR3 runs 15 residues. The germline V and J ends were trimmed by 1 base and 3 bases, with 16 bases remaining between them. The CDR3 is CAWSATMRQGYEQYF. The CDR3 bases are TGTGCCTGGAGTGCAACCATGAGGCAGGGCTACGAGCAGTACTTC.

This clonotype was counted many times. V is TRBV6-2 or TRBV6-3 and J is TRBJ1-1, with D unresolved. The V gene lost 6 bases and the J gene lost 6 bases, with 8 bases spanning the gap. CDR3 length: 11 amino acids. The germline CDR1 and CDR2 sequences are MNHEY and SVGEGT. The CDR3 reads CASRLGPEAFF. In DNA form, the CDR3 reads TGTGCCAGCAGGCTAGGTCCTGAAGCTTTCTTT.

The chain joins TRBV5-1 to TRBJ1-5; no definite D call. CDR1 and CDR2 (germline): SGHRS, YFSETQ. CDR3 length: 13 residues. V lost 0 bases to trimming and J lost 8 bases, with 9 bases between them. CDR3 region: CASSLEGVEPQHF. The DNA for the CDR3 is TGCGCCAGCAGCTTGGAAGGCGTGGAGCCCCAGCATTTT.

Of note for this clonotype: A much larger clonotype is one base distant, so this may be a read error. The chain combines TRBV28 with TRBJ1-1, with 8 bases fitting TRBD1. J lost 4 bases, V lost 5 bases, and 6 bases had no gene match. Per germline, CDR1 MDHEN and CDR2 SYDVKM. The CDR3 totals 14 residues. CDR3 sequence reads: CASSAYRGTTEAFF. CDR3 coding DNA: TGTGCCAGCAGTGCCTACAGGGGGACCACTGAAGCTTTCTTT.

There are many counts of this clonotype. The gene calls are TRBV20-1 and TRBJ2-1; D gene uncertain. V was cut by 6 bases and J by 2 bases, with 17 bases left in between. The CDR3 runs 15 residues. Germline V gives CDR1 DFQATT, CDR2 SNEGSKA (reference sequence). The CDR3 DNA reads TGCAGTGCCATCAAGAGGACGGTTCCCTACAATGAGCAGTTCTTC. Its translation: CSAIKRTVPYNEQFF.

In its sample, this clonotype was seen many times. The genes are TRBV29-1 and TRBJ1-1; no reliable D call. The V end lost 6 bases, the J end lost 1 base, and 6 bases lay between the germline ends. This CDR3 has 11 amino acids. The germline CDR1 and CDR2 sequences are SQVTM and ANQGSEA. CDR3 sequence (DNA): TGCAGCGTGGCGGAGAACACTGAAGCTTTCTTT. As protein: CSVAENTEAFF.

At least ten counts were recorded for this clonotype. The rearrangement links TRBV4-2 to TRBJ2-5, with unresolved D. The germline gives CDR1 LGHNA, CDR2 YNFKEQ. This CDR3 contains 13 residues. V was pared by 1 base and J by 3 bases, with 6 bases between. The chain's CDR3 is CASSQGTEETQYF. Written as DNA, the CDR3 is TGTGCCAGCAGCCAAGGGACGGAAGAGACCCAGTACTTC.

The chain links TRBV10-3 to TRBJ2-1, with unresolved D. V lost 2 bases to trimming and J lost 4 bases, with 12 bases between them. The germline V gene encodes CDR1 ENHRY and CDR2 SYGVKD. This CDR3 spans 15 amino acids. The CDR3 bases are TGTGCCATCAGTGAGGCGGCAGAACTTTACAATGAGCAGTTCTTC. Residues: CAISEAAELYNEQFF.

V usage is TRBV27 and J usage is TRBJ1-5; D is uncertain. The CDR3 spans 15 residues. Trimming removed 2 bases at V and 3 bases at J, with 11 bases between. Per germline, CDR1 MNHEY and CDR2 SMNVEV (reference sequence). The CDR3 DNA is TGTGCCAGCAGTTTAGAAGGGAGCTACAATCAGCCCCAGCATTTT. Protein product: CASSLEGSYNQPQHF.

The sample holds a few counts of this clonotype. The CDR3 sequence: CASSLVIYGTALLGYGYTF. The CDR3 nucleotides read TGTGCCAGCAGCCTGGTCATTTACGGGACAGCTCTATTAGGCTATGGCTACACCTTC. V and J are TRBV6-6 and TRBJ1-2; 7 bases agree with TRBD1. The CDR3 is 19 amino acids. Germline V gene lookup returns CDR1 MNHNY and CDR2 SVGAGI (reference sequence). The V segment lost 6 bases and the J segment 4 bases; nucleotides outside the gene matches: 23.

This clonotype has ten or more counts. The chain is built from TRBV6-6 and TRBJ1-4; D call uncertain. V lost 2 bases and J lost 4, with 5 bases in between. The CDR3 is made up of 13 amino acids. The germline CDR1 and CDR2 sequences are MNHNY and SVGAGI (reference sequence). CDR3 coding DNA: TGTGCCAGCAGTTACCAGAATAATGAAAAACTGTTTTTT. As protein: CASSYQNNEKLFF.

In its sample, this clonotype was seen many times. The rearrangement uses TRBV29-1 and TRBJ2-7; D possibly matches TRBD1 or TRBD2 (5 bases each). Germline lookup yields CDR1 SQVTM and CDR2 ANQGSEA. The CDR3 is 12 residues long. V lost 2 bases to trimming and J lost 5 bases, with 10 bases between them. In DNA form, the CDR3 reads TGCAGCGTTGAAATTATGGGGGACGAGCAGTACTTC. Its protein product is CSVEIMGDEQYF.

This clonotype showed up many times. The chain links TRBV12-3 or TRBV12-4 to TRBJ1-4; a weak D match, TRBD1 (5 bases). V gave up 6 bases and J gave up 16 bases, with 18 bases separating them. The CDR3 covers 12 residues. CDR3: CASSTRQRPGFF. The CDR3 bases are TGTGCCAGCAGCACCCGACAGAGACCGGGGTTTTTT.

With regard to this clonotype: A much larger clone lies a single base off, so this may be a read error. The chain employs TRBV2 and TRBJ1-6, with D possibly being TRBD1 (6 bases). V shed 0 bases and J shed 11 bases, with 14 bases lying between them. The CDR3 is 15 amino acids. The germline V gene encodes CDR1 SNHLY and CDR2 FYNNEI. This chain's CDR3 is CASSEATGGRTPLHF. In DNA form, the CDR3 reads TGTGCCAGCAGTGAAGCGACCGGGGGGCGAACACCCCTCCACTTT.

This clonotype was seen ten or more times. J is TRBJ2-3 and V is TRBV11-2; 16 nucleotides align to TRBD2. This CDR3 has 20 amino acids. Germline V lookup: CDR1 SGHAT, CDR2 FQNNGV. V lost 5 bases, J lost 0 bases, and 11 bases stayed unmatched. DNA of the CDR3: TGTGCCAGCAGCCGACCGGGACTAGCGGGGGGGCCTACGAGCACAGATACGCAGTATTTT. Its translation is CASSRPGLAGGPTSTDTQYF. The variable domain in full, completed from reference TRBV11-2 and TRBJ2-3, reads EAGVAQSPRYKIIEKRQSVAFWCNPISGHATLYWYQQILGQGPKLLIQFQNNGVVDDSQLPKDRFSAERLKGVDSTLKIQPAKLEDSAVYLCASSRPGLAGGPTSTDTQYFGPGTRLTVL.

The rearrangement joins TRBV29-1 to TRBJ2-5, with D possibly TRBD2 on 6 matching bases. The germline V and J ends were trimmed by 7 bases and 2 bases, with 23 bases remaining between them. The CDR3 has 16 residues. Germline lookup yields CDR1 SQVTM and CDR2 ANQGSEA. CDR3 DNA: TGCAGCGCTGGGGGGTACAGCGGAACAACACAAGAGACCCAGTACTTC. Protein product: CSAGGYSGTTQETQYF.

This clonotype turned up a few times. V and J are TRBV20-1 and TRBJ1-6; TRBD1 might be the D (6 bases). V lost 6 bases to trimming and J lost 0 bases, with 18 bases between them. Germline V gene lookup returns CDR1 DFQATT and CDR2 SNEGSKA (reference sequence). The CDR3 runs 17 residues. DNA for the CDR3: TGCAGTGCCCCCGGGGCAGGGGCTAGCTCCTATAATTCACCCCTCCACTTT. Amino acid sequence: CSAPGAGASSYNSPLHF.

This clonotype has just a few counts. The rearrangement links TRBV7-2 to TRBJ1-5; D possibly corresponds to TRBD1 (5 bases). Germline V CDR1 and CDR2: SGHTA, FQGNSA. Trimming removed 7 bases at V and 0 bases at J, with 7 bases between. The CDR3 covers 13 residues. The CDR3 loop reads CASTRASNQPQHF. The CDR3 region has the DNA TGTGCCAGCACCAGGGCTAGCAATCAGCCCCAGCATTTT.

The V and J genes are TRBV7-6 and TRBJ2-1; 7 bases agree with TRBD1. CDR3 size: 15 residues. From germline, CDR1 is SGHVS and CDR2 FNYEAQ. Trimming cost V 4 bases and J 5 bases; bases outside gene matches: 8. This CDR3 reads CASSSWTGNDNEQFF. CDR3 coding DNA: TGTGCCAGCAGCTCCTGGACAGGAAACGACAATGAGCAGTTCTTC.

This clonotype was counted at least ten times. This chain links TRBV29-1 with TRBJ2-7; the D is unclear. The CDR3 has 11 amino acids. CDR1 and CDR2 from the germline V gene are SQVTM and ANQGSEA. Trimming cost V 5 bases and J 7 bases, with 12 bases left between them. CDR3 coding DNA: TGCAGCGTTATGGTCCTTGGGGAGCAGTACTTC. Protein product: CSVMVLGEQYF.

As regards this clonotype: Just one base apart from a much larger clone, this may be a read error. CDR3 nucleotides: TGTGGCACCAGCAAGGGACGGACCTACGAGCAGTACTTC. Translation gives CGTSKGRTYEQYF. This sequence joins TRBV15 and TRBJ2-7; either TRBD1 or TRBD2 may fit D (5 bases each). Germline CDR1 is LNHNV and CDR2 is YYDKDF (reference sequence). The CDR3 is 13 residues long.

This clonotype has more than one count but fewer than ten. V and J are TRBV7-2 and TRBJ2-3; 13 bases map to TRBD2. In germline, CDR1 is SGHTA, CDR2 FQGNSA. This CDR3 region has 20 residues. With V trimmed by 4 bases and J by 5 bases, 18 bases remained unmatched. CDR3 sequence: CASSSKVPQLAGGPRDTQYF. The CDR3 DNA follows: TGTGCCAGCAGCTCTAAGGTTCCCCAACTAGCGGGGGGGCCAAGAGATACGCAGTATTTT.

This clonotype was detected many times. This chain joins TRBV2 and TRBJ1-5, with a weak D call TRBD1 (6 bases). This CDR3 is built from 14 residues. The germline V gene encodes CDR1 SNHLY and CDR2 FYNNEI. Trimming took 5 bases from V and 6 from J, leaving 14 bases between them. CDR3 loop: CASSINRVGQPQHF. CDR3 coding DNA: TGTGCCAGCAGTATCAACAGGGTTGGTCAGCCCCAGCATTTT.